These 23 T cell receptor beta chains originate from one sample sequenced in a study of CD8 T cells in ankylosing spondylitis. TCRdb independently ran MiXCR on the 5' RACE reads; one entry per CDR3 protein. Here the sample spans around 180,000 distinct CDR3 sequences, about 20% being singletons. Material: blood, either unsorted or a sorted T cell fraction (not recorded which). Receptors originate from a male donor aged 10-35 years with ankylosing spondylitis or in good health (not recorded which).

This clonotype appeared many times. The junction departs from germline at one end; a sequencing error may be responsible. The rearrangement links TRBV4-1 to TRBJ1-5; no clear D gene. The CDR3 totals 14 residues. Germline CDR1 and CDR2: MGHRA and YSYEKL. In DNA form, the CDR3 reads TGCGCCAGCAGCCAAGATTACCAAAATCGGCCCCAGCATTTT. It specifies CASSQDYQNRPQHF.

This clonotype was picked up many times. The J gene is TRBJ2-3, the V gene TRBV6-1, with 7 positions matching TRBD1. CDR3 length: 15 residues. The V and J ends lost 4 bases and 0 bases, in that order; junction bases with no gene match: 4. Germline CDR1 is MNHNS and CDR2 is SASEGT. The DNA of the CDR3 is TGTGCCAGCAGTGTGGAACAGGGGAGCACAGATACGCAGTATTTT. Translating it yields CASSVEQGSTDTQYF.

At least ten counts were recorded for this clonotype. The CDR3 spells CASSPPGVNIQYF. As DNA, the CDR3 is TGTGCCAGCAGCCCCCCGGGGGTCAACATTCAGTACTTC. The chain couples TRBV12-3 or TRBV12-4 to TRBJ2-4, with a weak D call TRBD2 (6 bases). This CDR3 has 13 amino acids. V was trimmed by 6 bases and J by 7 bases, leaving 13 bases between them.

The CDR3 spells CSAGQMNQPQHF. The CDR3 coding sequence is TGCAGCGCCGGACAGATGAATCAGCCCCAGCATTTT. The rearrangement uses TRBV29-1 and TRBJ1-5; tentative D call: TRBD1 (6 bases). Between the trimmed V and J ends, which lost 7 bases and 4 bases, there was a span of 11 bases. The CDR3 totals 12 residues. Per the germline V gene, CDR1 is SQVTM and CDR2 is ANQGSEA.

This clonotype was seen only once. The rearrangement links TRBV2 to TRBJ1-4, with TRBD1 as a possible D gene (5 bases). The CDR3 totals 15 residues. Trimming shortened V by 6 bases and J by 0 bases, and 11 bases separated the two germline ends. From germline, CDR1 is SNHLY and CDR2 FYNNEI. The DNA of the CDR3 is TGTGCCAGCAGGGCCGGGACTTCAACTAATGAAAAACTGTTTTTT. Translation: CASRAGTSTNEKLFF.

The sample holds many counts of this clonotype. V and J are TRBV5-1 and TRBJ2-1, with 8 bases fitting TRBD1. V was pared by 4 bases and J by 1 base, with 4 bases of the junction left unmatched. From germline, CDR1 is SGHRS and CDR2 YFSETQ. The CDR3 spans 15 residues. CDR3 nucleotide sequence: TGCGCCAGCAGCCGAAACAGGGGGTCCTACAATGAGCAGTTCTTC. This encodes CASSRNRGSYNEQFF.

This clonotype was counted between two and nine times. The chain employs TRBV27 and TRBJ1-5, with D uncertain. The V end was cut by 4 bases, the J end by 11 bases, with 15 bases between. The CDR3 extends over 13 amino acids. CDR1 and CDR2 (germline): MNHEY, SMNVEV (reference sequence). The CDR3: CASSSTGGMAQHF. Here the CDR3 DNA reads TGTGCCAGCAGTTCCACCGGCGGGATGGCCCAGCATTTT.

This clonotype was counted many times. The J gene is TRBJ2-7, the V gene TRBV20-1; 12 bases line up with TRBD2. Germline CDR1 and CDR2: DFQATT and SNEGSKA (reference sequence). CDR3 length: 13 residues. Losses at the gene ends were 6 bases for V and 4 bases for J; bases not matched to a gene: 4. The CDR3 nucleotides are TGCAGTGCAATTGGACTAGCGGGATACGAGCAGTACGTC. Translating gives CSAIGLAGYEQYV.

In this sample, this clonotype turned up many times. The CDR3: CASSLGGDNEQFF. For the CDR3, the DNA is TGTGCCAGCAGCCTTGGTGGGGACAATGAGCAGTTCTTC. This chain links TRBV25-1 with TRBJ2-1; D is undetermined. The V end lost 6 bases, the J end lost 5 bases, and 11 bases lay between the germline ends. Germline loops: CDR1 MGHDK, CDR2 SYGVNS. The CDR3 extends over 13 amino acids. Supplemented by reference TRBV25-1 and TRBJ2-1, the full variable domain reads EADIYQTPRYLVIGTGKKITLECSQTMGHDKMYWYQQDPGMELHLIHYSYGVNSTEKGDLSSESTVSRIRTEHFPLTLESARPSHTSQYLCASSLGGDNEQFFGPGTRLTVL.

This clonotype was observed many times. The chain is built from TRBV18 and TRBJ2-7; 8 bases align to TRBD1. The CDR3 sequence is 13 residues long. The V and J ends lost 3 bases and 7 bases, in that order; junction bases with no gene match: 5. Germline CDR1 KGHSH, CDR2 LQKENI. This CDR3 is CASSPGTGQEQYV. In DNA, the CDR3 is TGTGCCAGCTCACCCGGGACAGGACAGGAGCAGTACGTC.

This clonotype was detected many times. The rearrangement joins TRBV5-1 to TRBJ2-3, with 10 bases lining up with TRBD2. Germline V gives CDR1 SGHRS, CDR2 YFSETQ. There are 17 residues in the CDR3. Trimming removed 1 base from V and 4 bases from J; junction bases left unmatched: 9. CDR3 amino acids: CASSLNPEREGADTQYF. The CDR3 DNA follows: TGCGCCAGCAGCTTGAACCCAGAGCGGGAGGGGGCAGATACGCAGTATTTT.

This clonotype was picked up many times. The chain joins TRBV6-1 to TRBJ1-1, with a tentative D call TRBD1 (5 bases). Germline loops: CDR1 MNHNS, CDR2 SASEGT. This CDR3 comprises 15 residues. V gave up 7 bases and J gave up 0 bases, with 15 bases separating them. The chain's CDR3 is CASTKDSHMNTEAFF. CDR3 DNA: TGTGCCAGCACCAAAGACAGCCACATGAACACTGAAGCTTTCTTT.

The V call is TRBV12-3 or TRBV12-4, the J call TRBJ2-1; possibly TRBD2 for D (6 bases). Trimming left V 6 bases short and J 2 bases short, with 20 bases between. This CDR3 region has 17 residues. The chain's CDR3 is CASSQFDRDSTYNEQFF. CDR3 nucleotide sequence: TGTGCCAGCAGCCAGTTCGACCGGGACTCGACCTACAATGAGCAGTTCTTC.

This clonotype was seen many times. V usage is TRBV5-1 and J usage is TRBJ2-7; 12 nucleotides match TRBD2. CDR1 and CDR2 (germline): SGHRS, YFSETQ. Germline trimming cut 0 bases from V and 6 bases from J; bases unmatched to any gene: 10. This CDR3 contains 17 residues. The CDR3 sequence: CASSLVALAGGPSEQYF. Here the CDR3 DNA reads TGCGCCAGCAGCTTGGTAGCGCTAGCGGGAGGGCCGTCCGAGCAGTACTTC.

This clonotype was recorded at least ten times. DNA for the CDR3: TGTGCCAGCAGCCAAGTTGGGCGGGGCAATGAGCAGTTCTTC. This translates into CASSQVGRGNEQFF. This chain uses TRBV14 with TRBJ2-1; tentatively, D is TRBD2 (6 bases). V gave up 1 base and J gave up 6 bases, with 10 bases separating them. CDR1 and CDR2 (germline): SGHDN, FVKESK. CDR3 size: 14 residues.

The chain joins TRBV27 to TRBJ1-1, with 7 bases fitting TRBD1. J gave up 0 bases and V 5 bases, and 3 bases lay outside the gene matches. Per germline, CDR1 MNHEY and CDR2 SMNVEV (reference sequence). This CDR3 region has 14 residues. The CDR3 region has the DNA TGTGCCAGCAGTAAGGGGGCCATGAACACTGAAGCTTTCTTT. Encoded protein: CASSKGAMNTEAFF.

This clonotype has at least ten counts. The chain combines TRBV5-1 with TRBJ2-1; 7 bases fit TRBD2. Germline V lookup: CDR1 SGHRS, CDR2 YFSETQ. V lost 1 base and J lost 0; bases outside the gene matches: 7. This CDR3 contains 17 residues. CDR3 sequence reads: CASSLSSGTSSYNEQFF. In DNA, the CDR3 is TGCGCCAGCAGCTTGTCTAGCGGTACGAGCTCCTACAATGAGCAGTTCTTC.

The table lists this clonotype with many counts. J is TRBJ2-7 and V is TRBV5-6, with D hard to call. Germline V gene lookup returns CDR1 SGHDT and CDR2 YYEEEE. The CDR3 loop spans 16 amino acids. V was pared by 4 bases and J by 6 bases, with 23 bases between. The CDR3 region has the DNA TGTGCCAGCAGCACCCGTAAGGTCCTTTTATTTCGCGAGCAGTACGTC. This sequence encodes CASSTRKVLLFREQYV.

This clonotype occurred many times. DNA of the CDR3: TGCGCCAGCAGCCACGGACAGGGCTCCTACAATGAGCAGTTCTTC. Residues: CASSHGQGSYNEQFF. V gene TRBV4-1 combines with J gene TRBJ2-1; 8 nucleotides agree with TRBD1. The CDR3 totals 15 residues. The germline gives CDR1 MGHRA, CDR2 YSYEKL. The ends lost 3 bases at V and 0 bases at J; junction bases unmatched: 1.

V and J are TRBV29-1 and TRBJ2-7; no firm D call. CDR3 size: 12 residues. Trimming removed 7 bases from V and 5 bases from J, with 15 bases in between. The germline gives CDR1 SQVTM, CDR2 ANQGSEA. As DNA, the CDR3 is TGCAGCGCTCCTGGGATAGGGAACGAGCAGTACTTC. This codes for CSAPGIGNEQYF.

This clonotype appeared many times. The rearrangement joins TRBV20-1 to TRBJ2-5; TRBD1 is a possible D gene (6 bases). In germline, CDR1 is DFQATT, CDR2 SNEGSKA (reference sequence). V was clipped by 0 bases and J by 4 bases, with 18 bases between them. This CDR3 comprises 16 residues. The CDR3 nucleotides are TGCAGTGCTAGAGATTTCGGCAGGGGAAGTGTAGAGACCCAGTACTTC. The encoded protein is CSARDFGRGSVETQYF.

At least ten counts were recorded for this clonotype. The chain joins TRBV20-1 to TRBJ2-7, with D possibly TRBD2 on 7 matching bases. This CDR3 comprises 14 residues. Germline values: CDR1 DFQATT, CDR2 SNEGSKA (reference sequence). With 3 bases removed from V and 0 bases from J, the gap between germline ends came to 12 bases. The CDR3 DNA reads as TGCAGTGCTAGTAGAGGGGGGGGCTCCTACGAGCAGTACTTC. This translates into CSASRGGGSYEQYF.

This clonotype was found many times. V is TRBV6-5 and J is TRBJ1-6, with a possible D match to TRBD1 (5 bases). Trimming removed 4 bases from V and 4 bases from J, with 8 bases in between. Germline loops: CDR1 MNHEY, CDR2 SVGAGI. The CDR3 sequence is 14 residues long. CDR3 residues: CASSSTGYNSPLHF. CDR3 coding DNA: TGTGCCAGCAGTTCCACAGGTTATAATTCACCCCTCCACTTT.